This TCR beta chain was recovered during a study of T cells in Graves' hyperthyroidism and ophthalmopathy. On the study more broadly: Peripheral blood specimens were obtained at initial diagnosis, prior to any treatment.

This clonotype has ten or more counts. Its matching antigen is unknown. CDR1 is WSHSY and CDR2 is SAAADI in the germline V gene. The CDR3 is 12 amino acids. The trim removed 6 bases at V and 7 bases at J, leaving 5 bases unmatched. Using RNA transcripts as the source, TCR beta CDR3 regions were amplified. When the TCR CDR3 underwent first-round RT-PCR, the HTBI primer set was used. MiXCR, applied by TCRdb to the multiplex PCR reads, yields one record per CDR3 protein. The table lists 800,000 or so distinct CDR3 sequences, roughly 37% of them singletons. The hyperthyroidism patients had all been newly diagnosed, and their disease duration was under 2 months. Their ages ranged from 18 to 65 years. A patient was excluded if there was uncontrolled infection, other autoimmune disease, pregnancy or lactation. The study, taken as a whole, reports: Blood also held most thyroid clonotypes expanded beyond 0.001.

The sample was blood. This TCR came from a man between 18 and 29 years old with Graves' hyperthyroidism. The V call is TRBV10-2, the J call TRBJ1-2; 7 bases fit TRBD1. Here the CDR3 reads CASSTGEAGYTF. The CDR3 DNA reads as TGCGCCAGCAGCACAGGGGAGGCTGGCTACACCTTC.